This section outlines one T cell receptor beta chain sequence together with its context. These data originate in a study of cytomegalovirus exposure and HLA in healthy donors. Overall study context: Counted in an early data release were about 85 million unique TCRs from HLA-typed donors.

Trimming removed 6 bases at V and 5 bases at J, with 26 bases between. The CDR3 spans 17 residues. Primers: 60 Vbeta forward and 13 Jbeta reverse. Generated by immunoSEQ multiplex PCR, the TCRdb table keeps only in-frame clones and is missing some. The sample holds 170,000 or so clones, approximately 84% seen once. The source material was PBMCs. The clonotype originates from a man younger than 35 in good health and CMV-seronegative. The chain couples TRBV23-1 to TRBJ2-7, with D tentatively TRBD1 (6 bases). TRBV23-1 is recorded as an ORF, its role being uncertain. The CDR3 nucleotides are TGCGCCAGCAGCCCGAGGCTCCCGGGACAACGATTCAACGAGCAGTACTTC. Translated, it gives CASSPRLPGQRFNEQYF.